This is a list of T cell receptor beta chains from one sample in a study of CD8 T cells in ankylosing spondylitis. A single record per CDR3 protein comes from TCRdb applying MiXCR to the 5' RACE reads. The repertoire holds approximately 300,000 distinct CDR3 sequences, with roughly 8% as singletons. The sequenced material came from blood, either unsorted or a sorted T cell fraction (not recorded which). These receptors all stem from a male donor with ankylosing spondylitis. Each CDR3 is given with its conserved first and last residue. A D gene is named only where the DNA matches it firmly.

TRBD2	TRBV20-1	TRBJ2-1	CSARREPSSYNEQFF
NA	TRBV19	TRBJ1-4	CATAVGEKLFF
TRBD1	TRBV6-1	TRBJ1-1	CASRLGQGRITEAFF
NA	TRBV24-1	TRBJ1-4	CATSDSLVQAVSRLFF
TRBD2	TRBV7-9	TRBJ2-2	CASSFRLAGNTGELFF
NA	TRBV28	TRBJ1-3	CASRARDGGNTIYF
NA	TRBV12-3/TRBV12-4	TRBJ2-2	CASSSRVGNTGELFF
TRBD2	TRBV3-1	TRBJ2-3	CASSQVGGRADTQYF
NA	TRBV6-5	TRBJ2-6	CASSYQGAGANVLTF
NA	TRBV6-1	TRBJ2-5	CASGEAVQETQYF
TRBD1	TRBV19	TRBJ2-2	CASRDRGNSNTGELFF
TRBD1	TRBV12-3/TRBV12-4	TRBJ2-2	CASSLTGTAAGELFF
NA	TRBV29-1	TRBJ2-4	CSVLTDLPKNIQYF
NA	TRBV6-2/TRBV6-3	TRBJ2-7	CASSYSGTSSYEQYF
TRBD2	TRBV4-1	TRBJ2-7	CASSQARLAGVGEQYF
NA	TRBV2	TRBJ2-7	CANRRGVSSYEQYF
TRBD2	TRBV20-1	TRBJ2-1	CSARGLAGLNEQFF
NA	TRBV27	TRBJ1-5	CASSLMGFQPQHF
NA	TRBV3-1	TRBJ2-1	CASSQTGEGNEQFF
NA	TRBV5-1	TRBJ2-7	CASSLTLGRGEQYF
TRBD2	TRBV7-2	TRBJ2-7	CASSFAREGRYEQYF
NA	TRBV20-1	TRBJ2-3	CSASLGAFTDTQYF
NA	TRBV12-3/TRBV12-4	TRBJ2-7	CASSRDGPYEQYF
NA	TRBV9	TRBJ1-2	CASSVGQSTNYGYTF
TRBD1	TRBV27	TRBJ2-3	CASRGADRGLSDTQYF
NA	TRBV2	TRBJ2-1	CASSDEGGEQFF
NA	TRBV5-6	TRBJ2-1	CASRNWLLVWNEQFF
TRBD1	TRBV11-3	TRBJ1-2	CASSLGGQGENYGYTF
TRBD2	TRBV11-3	TRBJ2-5	CASSLLRSGIQETQYF
TRBD1	TRBV6-1	TRBJ2-1	CASSPRGTGGFEQFF
NA	TRBV20-1	TRBJ2-4	CSALTGWVGGAKNIQYF
NA	TRBV6-2/TRBV6-3	TRBJ2-1	CASSYLPNNNEQFF
TRBD2	TRBV11-2	TRBJ2-1	CASSLDLLAGTNNEQFF
NA	TRBV20-1	TRBJ2-5	CSARGETQYF
TRBD1	TRBV12-3/TRBV12-4	TRBJ1-1	CASSSDRVYTEAFF
NA	TRBV20-1	TRBJ2-1	CSARPFVDEQFF
NA	TRBV27	TRBJ2-1	CASRYVARGNEQFF